This TCR beta chain was profiled in a study of identical twins. Germline V gives CDR1 GTSNPN, CDR2 SVGIG (reference sequence). The CDR3 is made up of 13 amino acids. Trimming shortened V by 0 bases and J by 4 bases, and 9 bases separated the two germline ends. TCRdb reprocessed the 5' RACE reads via MiXCR and lists one record per CDR3 protein. The repertoire holds approximately 670,000 distinct CDR3 sequences, with over 5% as singletons. This clonotype was counted only a few times. This chain joins TRBV30 and TRBJ1-1, with D possibly matching TRBD1 (5 bases). The sample was naive T cells sorted from blood. This TCR derives from a man aged 18 to 30 in good health. The CDR3 sequence: CAWSVGVGTEAFF. The CDR3 DNA reads TGTGCCTGGAGTGTAGGGGTGGGCACTGAAGCTTTCTTT.